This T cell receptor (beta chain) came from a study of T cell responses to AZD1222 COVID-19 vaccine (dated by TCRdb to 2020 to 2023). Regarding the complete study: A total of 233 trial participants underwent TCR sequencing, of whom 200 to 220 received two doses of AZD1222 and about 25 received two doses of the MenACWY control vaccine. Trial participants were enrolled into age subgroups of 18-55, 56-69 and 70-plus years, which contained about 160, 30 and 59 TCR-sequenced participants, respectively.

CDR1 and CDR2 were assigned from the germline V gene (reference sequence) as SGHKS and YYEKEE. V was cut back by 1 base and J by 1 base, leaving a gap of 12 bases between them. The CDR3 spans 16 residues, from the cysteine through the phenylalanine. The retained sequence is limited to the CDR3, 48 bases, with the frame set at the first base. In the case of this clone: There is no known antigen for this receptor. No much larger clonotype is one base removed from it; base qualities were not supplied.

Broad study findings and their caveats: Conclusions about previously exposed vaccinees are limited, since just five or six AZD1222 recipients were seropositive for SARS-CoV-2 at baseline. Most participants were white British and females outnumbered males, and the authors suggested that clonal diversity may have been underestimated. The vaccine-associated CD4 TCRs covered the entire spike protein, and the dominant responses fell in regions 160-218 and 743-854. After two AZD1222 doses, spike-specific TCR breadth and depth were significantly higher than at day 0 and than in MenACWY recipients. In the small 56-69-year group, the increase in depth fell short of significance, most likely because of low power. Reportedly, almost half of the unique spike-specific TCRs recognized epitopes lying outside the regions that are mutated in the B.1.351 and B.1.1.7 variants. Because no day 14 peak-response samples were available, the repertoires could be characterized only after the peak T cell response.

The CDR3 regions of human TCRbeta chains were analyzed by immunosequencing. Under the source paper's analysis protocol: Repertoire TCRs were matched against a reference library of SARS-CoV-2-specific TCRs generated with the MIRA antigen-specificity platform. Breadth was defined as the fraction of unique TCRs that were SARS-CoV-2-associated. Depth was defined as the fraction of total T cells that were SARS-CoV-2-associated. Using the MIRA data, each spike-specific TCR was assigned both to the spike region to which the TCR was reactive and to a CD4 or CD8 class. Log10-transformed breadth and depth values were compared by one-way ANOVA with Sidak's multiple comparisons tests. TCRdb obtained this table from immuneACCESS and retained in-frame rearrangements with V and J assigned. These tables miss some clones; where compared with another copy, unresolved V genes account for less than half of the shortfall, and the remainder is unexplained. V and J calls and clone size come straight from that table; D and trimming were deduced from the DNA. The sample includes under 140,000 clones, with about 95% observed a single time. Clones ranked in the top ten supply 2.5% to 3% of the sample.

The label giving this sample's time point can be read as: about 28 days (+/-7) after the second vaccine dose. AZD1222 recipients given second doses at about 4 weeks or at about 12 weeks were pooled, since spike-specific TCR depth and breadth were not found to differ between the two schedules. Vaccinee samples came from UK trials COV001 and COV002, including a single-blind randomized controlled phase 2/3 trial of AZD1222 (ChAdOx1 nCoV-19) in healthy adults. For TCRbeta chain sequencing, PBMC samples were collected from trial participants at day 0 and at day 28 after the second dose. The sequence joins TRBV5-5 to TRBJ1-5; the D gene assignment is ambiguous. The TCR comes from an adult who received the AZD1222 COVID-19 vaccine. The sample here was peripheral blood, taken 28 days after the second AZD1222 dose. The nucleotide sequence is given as TGTGCCAGCAGCTTGATGTGGGGTGGCAGCAATCAGCCCCAGCATTTT. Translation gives CASSLMWGGSNQPQHF.